This paragraph reports one T cell receptor (beta chain). The antigen is unknown. The data were obtained in a study of OX40 agonist ivuxolimab in advanced cancers. Some clones are missing from TCRdb's copy, which holds only in-frame ones; the method was immunoSEQ multiplex PCR. The sample comprises around 99,000 clones, approximately 90% of which are singletons, and approximately 1.3% rests with the top ten. The study's findings and limits: Relative to CD4+ cells, CD8+ T cells on average had more expanded clones. The investigators did not determine what antigen specificity the expanded peripheral T cells had.

Germline-derived CDR1 and CDR2 are ENHRY and SYGVKD. CDR3 length: 15 residues. The junction had 9 bases not matched to a gene; V was cut back by 4 bases and J by 3 bases. Sequencing was performed on CD4+ or CD8+ T cells sorted from blood, taken in a trial of the OX40 agonist ivuxolimab. The V call is TRBV10-3, the J call TRBJ2-7, with 7 bases lining up with TRBD1. The sequence derives from an adult with an advanced solid tumor such as melanoma, head and neck, liver or kidney cancer. The CDR3 bases are TGTGCCATCAGTGTCCTTAAGACAGGGATCTACGAGCAGTACTTC. As protein: CAISVLKTGIYEQYF.